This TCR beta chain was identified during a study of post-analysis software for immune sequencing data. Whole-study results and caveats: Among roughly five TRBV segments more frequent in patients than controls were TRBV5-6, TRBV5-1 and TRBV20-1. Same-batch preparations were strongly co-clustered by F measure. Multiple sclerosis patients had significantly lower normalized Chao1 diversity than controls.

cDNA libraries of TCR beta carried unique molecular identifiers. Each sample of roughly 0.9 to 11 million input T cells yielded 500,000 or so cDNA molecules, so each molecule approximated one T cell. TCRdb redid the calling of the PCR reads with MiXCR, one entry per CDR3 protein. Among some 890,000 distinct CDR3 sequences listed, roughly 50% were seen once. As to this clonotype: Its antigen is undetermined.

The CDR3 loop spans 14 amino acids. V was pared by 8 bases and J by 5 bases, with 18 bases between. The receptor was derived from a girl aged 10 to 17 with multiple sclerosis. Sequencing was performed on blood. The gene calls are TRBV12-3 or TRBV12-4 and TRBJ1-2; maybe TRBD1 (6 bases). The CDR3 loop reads CASLSRGQGYGYTF. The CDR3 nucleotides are TGTGCCAGCCTAAGCAGGGGCCAAGGATATGGCTACACCTTC.